The clone carrying this T cell receptor (beta chain) was seen at least ten times. V gave up 4 bases and J gave up 8 bases, with 14 bases separating them. CDR3 size: 13 residues. Per germline, CDR1 SNHLY and CDR2 FYNNEI. One entry per CDR3 protein, called by TCRdb with MiXCR from the 5' RACE reads. This sample has over 200,000 distinct CDR3 sequences, with over 5.5% found just once. This sample is part of a study of identical twins. This sample was shared with a second study, whose subject was T cells expressing NK-cell markers. Per that study: In sorted CD3+CD56+NKG2C+, CD3+CD56+NKG2C- and CD3+CD56-NKG2C+ T cells, TCR beta repertoires were obtained.

J is TRBJ1-1 and V is TRBV2; D is possibly TRBD1 (5 bases). The TCR sequence derives from a woman aged 18-30 years in good health. Material: CD8+ T cells sorted from blood. For the CDR3, the DNA is TGTGCCAGCAGTGTGACAGCTCGTAGGGAAGCTTTCTTT. Its translation is CASSVTARREAFF.